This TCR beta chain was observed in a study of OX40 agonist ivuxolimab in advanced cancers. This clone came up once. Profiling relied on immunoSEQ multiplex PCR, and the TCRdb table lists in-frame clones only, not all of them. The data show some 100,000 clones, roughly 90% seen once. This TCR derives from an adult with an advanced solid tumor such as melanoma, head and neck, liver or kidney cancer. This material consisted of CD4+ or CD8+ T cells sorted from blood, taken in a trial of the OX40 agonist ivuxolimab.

The CDR3 reads CASISGSLQETQYF. The CDR3 DNA sequence: TGTGCCAGCATCTCAGGATCTTTACAAGAGACCCAGTACTTC. V is TRBV28 and J is TRBJ2-5; D is uncertain. This CDR3 has 14 residues. V was shortened by 7 bases and J by 2 bases, with 14 bases between the two germline ends. Germline V lookup: CDR1 MDHEN, CDR2 SYDVKM.